The rows below give T cell receptor beta chains drawn from one sample of a study of blood T cells in healthy people across ages. TCRdb analysed the 5' RACE reads with MiXCR anew, one entry per CDR3 protein. The sample has about 800,000 distinct CDR3 sequences; over 45% are singletons. The source material was blood. The receptors derive from a man under 40 in good health. Both conserved end residues are part of each CDR3. A D gene is named only where the DNA matches it firmly. A clone size is listed for some rows: how often the clone was seen (once, few, many), or a class if it is expanded.

clone_size	v_call	j_call	d_call	cdr3_aa	cdr3_nt
few	TRBV29-1	TRBJ2-7	NA	CSALKGGVDGYEQYF	TGCAGCGCTTTGAAGGGGGGTGTCGACGGGTACGAGCAGTACTTC
few	TRBV20-1	TRBJ2-7	NA	CSAPEKGIGGDNEQYF	TGCAGTGCCCCAGAGAAAGGGATCGGGGGTGACAATGAGCAGTACTTC
NA	TRBV20-1	TRBJ2-5	TRBD2	CSARSGEGSPETQYF	TGCAGTGCTAGATCTGGGGAGGGCAGTCCGGAGACCCAGTACTTC
NA	TRBV11-2	TRBJ2-3	NA	CAWKASTDTQYF	TGTGCCTGGAAGGCTAGCACAGATACGCAGTATTTT
NA	TRBV9	TRBJ2-3	TRBD2	CASSVSGRPSDTQYF	TGTGCCAGCAGCGTTAGCGGGAGGCCGTCAGATACGCAGTATTTT
few	TRBV2	TRBJ1-5	NA	CASSPREDQPQHF	TGTGCCAGCAGTCCCCGGGAGGATCAGCCCCAGCATTTT
NA	TRBV6-6	TRBJ1-2	NA	CASSPLVGSHGYTF	TGTGCCAGCAGTCCACTCGTCGGATCCCATGGCTACACCTTC
few	TRBV12-3/TRBV12-4	TRBJ2-3	NA	CASSFGVRGDAEYF	TGTGCCAGCAGTTTCGGGGTGAGAGGAGATGCGGAGTATTTT
few	TRBV13	TRBJ1-6	NA	CASSLRGSYNSPLHF	TGTGCCAGCAGCTTACGGGGGTCCTATAATTCACCCCTCCACTTT
NA	TRBV6-2/TRBV6-3	TRBJ2-7	NA	CASSYRPRSSYEQYF	TGTGCCAGCAGTTACCGACCCAGGAGCTCCTACGAGCAGTACTTC
once	TRBV5-1	TRBJ2-1	TRBD2	CASSLEGTSGSYEQFF	TGCGCCAGCAGCTTGGAGGGGACTAGCGGGAGTTATGAGCAGTTCTTC
few	TRBV12-3/TRBV12-4	TRBJ1-2	NA	CASSKGDKGYTF	TGTGCCAGCAGCAAAGGGGACAAAGGCTACACCTTC
NA	TRBV12-3/TRBV12-4	TRBJ2-3	NA	CASSLTEDTQYF	TGTGCCAGCAGTTTAACCGAAGATACGCAGTATTTT
NA	TRBV6-1	TRBJ2-1	NA	CASRKIETYNEQFF	TGTGCCAGCAGGAAGATAGAGACCTACAATGAGCAGTTCTTC
NA	TRBV7-2	TRBJ2-6	TRBD2	CASSLATLAGGSGANVLTF	TGTGCCAGCAGCTTAGCTACACTAGCGGGTGGATCTGGGGCCAACGTCCTGACTTTC
many	TRBV7-2	TRBJ2-5	NA	CASSLAGAGEKTQYF	TGTGCCAGCAGCTTAGCGGGAGCCGGCGAGAAGACCCAGTACTTC
NA	TRBV6-5	TRBJ2-5	NA	CASRALGETQYF	TGTGCCAGCAGGGCCCTCGGGGAGACCCAGTACTTC
few	TRBV6-1	TRBJ2-1	TRBD1	CASSEYRGDEQFF	TGTGCCAGCAGTGAATACAGGGGGGATGAGCAGTTCTTC
once	TRBV27	TRBJ2-1	TRBD2	CASSTPGTSNEQFF	TGTGCCAGCAGTACACCCGGGACTAGCAATGAGCAGTTCTTC
few	TRBV29-1	TRBJ1-2	TRBD1	CSVEDGTGVGYTF	TGCAGCGTTGAAGATGGGACAGGGGTTGGCTACACCTTC
NA	TRBV2	TRBJ2-5	NA	CASSGDPGTQYF	TGTGCCAGCAGTGGGGACCCAGGGACCCAGTACTTT
NA	TRBV20-1	TRBJ2-5	TRBD2	CSARAPGRGGGTQYF	TGCAGTGCTAGGGCACCGGGGAGGGGTGGGGGGACCCAGTACTTC
NA	TRBV11-1	TRBJ2-5	TRBD2	CASSFTSGQETQYF	TGTGCCAGCAGCTTTACTAGCGGTCAAGAGACCCAGTACTTC
NA	TRBV11-2	TRBJ1-2	NA	CASSPRRGRGGYGYTF	TGTGCCAGCAGCCCCCGGAGGGGCAGGGGAGGCTATGGCTACACCTTC
NA	TRBV4-3	TRBJ2-4	NA	CASSPRAAGDIQYF	TGCGCCAGCAGCCCTAGGGCGGCGGGCGACATTCAGTACTTC
few	TRBV20-1	TRBJ2-7	TRBD2	CSALWRENYEQYF	TGCAGTGCTCTCTGGCGGGAGAACTACGAGCAGTACTTC
NA	TRBV7-9	TRBJ2-7	NA	CASSPSGWKDYEQYF	TGTGCCAGCAGCCCATCAGGGTGGAAGGATTACGAGCAGTACTTC
NA	TRBV7-9	TRBJ2-1	NA	CASSRTDVINEQFF	TGTGCCAGCAGCCGAACGGACGTGATCAATGAGCAGTTCTTC
NA	TRBV20-1	TRBJ2-7	NA	CSARVASKLHEQYF	TGCAGTGCTAGAGTGGCGTCCAAGCTTCACGAGCAGTACTTC
NA	TRBV30	TRBJ2-5	NA	CAWTRHGETQYF	TGTGCCTGGACAAGGCACGGAGAGACCCAGTACTTC
NA	TRBV6-6	TRBJ1-2	TRBD1	CASSFPGQGLRGYTF	TGTGCCAGCAGCTTCCCGGGACAGGGGTTGAGAGGCTACACCTTC
few	TRBV12-3/TRBV12-4	TRBJ1-1	NA	CASSYTGVNTEAFF	TGTGCCAGCAGTTACACGGGGGTGAACACTGAAGCTTTCTTT
NA	TRBV12-3/TRBV12-4	TRBJ2-5	TRBD2	CASSLSPLVDREGEQYF	TGTGCCAGCAGTTTATCCCCACTGGTAGACCGGGAGGGTGAGCAGTACTTC
NA	TRBV6-5	TRBJ1-6	NA	CASSPSSRARGSPLHF	TGTGCCAGCAGCCCCTCTTCCAGGGCGAGGGGATCACCCCTCCACTTT
NA	TRBV10-3	TRBJ2-1	TRBD2	CAIKGTSGRAPYNEQFF	TGTGCCATCAAGGGGACTAGCGGGAGGGCCCCCTACAATGAGCAGTTCTTC
many	TRBV20-1	TRBJ1-1	TRBD1	CSARDAGQGNTEAFF	TGCAGTGCTAGAGACGCTGGACAGGGGAACACTGAAGCTTTCTTT
NA	TRBV7-2	TRBJ1-5	TRBD1	CASSLRTGTGVQPQHF	TGTGCCAGCAGCTTGAGGACCGGGACAGGGGTTCAGCCCCAGCATTTT
NA	TRBV28	TRBJ2-4	NA	CAWSGSGLYEAGEQYF	TGTGCCTGGAGCGGATCGGGACTGTACGAAGCAGGGGAGCAGTACTTC
NA	TRBV11-2	TRBJ2-2	TRBD2	CASSLDGLAGGPGELFF	TGTGCCAGCAGCTTAGACGGACTAGCGGGGGGGCCGGGGGAGCTGTTTTTT
NA	TRBV6-1	TRBJ2-7	NA	CASSELRGSWYEQYF	TGTGCCAGCAGTGAACTGCGGGGTTCGTGGTACGAGCAGTACTTC
NA	TRBV7-2	TRBJ2-1	NA	CASSEQGGGGNNEQFF	TGTGCCAGCAGCGAACAAGGAGGGGGGGGTAACAATGAGCAGTTCTTC
NA	TRBV4-3	TRBJ1-4	NA	CASSPGSREKLFF	TGCGCCAGCAGCCCCGGTTCTAGGGAAAAACTGTTTTTT
NA	TRBV5-6	TRBJ2-1	TRBD2	CASSLVAGGLSSYNEQFF	TGTGCCAGCAGCTTAGTAGCGGGGGGCCTAAGCTCCTACAATGAGCAGTTCTTC
NA	TRBV12-3/TRBV12-4	TRBJ1-1	TRBD1	CASTEQGARAEAFF	TGTGCCAGCACCGAACAGGGGGCGCGCGCTGAAGCTTTCTTT
few	TRBV29-1	TRBJ2-7	NA	CSVSTGSEQYF	TGCAGCGTGTCGACAGGAAGCGAGCAGTACTTC
once	TRBV5-1	TRBJ1-1	NA	CASSLGPGRVNTEAFF	TGCGCCAGCAGCTTGGGTCCGGGGCGGGTGAACACTGAAGCTTTCTTT
NA	TRBV18	TRBJ2-5	NA	CASSPSELEETQYF	TGTGCCAGCTCACCATCGGAGCTTGAAGAGACCCAGTACTTC
NA	TRBV6-1	TRBJ2-7	NA	CASSGPQDYEQYF	TGTGCCAGCAGTGGACCGCAGGACTACGAGCAGTACTTC
NA	TRBV6-2/TRBV6-3	TRBJ1-5	NA	CASSRGDYQPQHF	TGTGCCAGCAGTAGGGGTGATTATCAGCCCCAGCATTTT